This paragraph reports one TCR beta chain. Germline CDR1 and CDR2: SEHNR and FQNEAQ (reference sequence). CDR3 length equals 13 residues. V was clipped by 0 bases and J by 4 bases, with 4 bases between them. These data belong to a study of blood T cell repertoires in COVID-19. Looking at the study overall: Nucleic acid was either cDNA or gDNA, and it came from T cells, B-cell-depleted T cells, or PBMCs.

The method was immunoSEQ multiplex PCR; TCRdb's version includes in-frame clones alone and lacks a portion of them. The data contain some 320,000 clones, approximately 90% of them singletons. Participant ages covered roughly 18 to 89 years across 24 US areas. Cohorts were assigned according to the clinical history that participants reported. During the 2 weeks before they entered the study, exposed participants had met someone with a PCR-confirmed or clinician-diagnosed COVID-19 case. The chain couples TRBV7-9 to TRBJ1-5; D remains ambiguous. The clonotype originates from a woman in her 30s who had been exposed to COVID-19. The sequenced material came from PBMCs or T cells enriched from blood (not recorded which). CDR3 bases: TGTGCCAGCAGCTTAGCCATGAATCAGCCCCAGCATTTT. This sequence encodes CASSLAMNQPQHF.